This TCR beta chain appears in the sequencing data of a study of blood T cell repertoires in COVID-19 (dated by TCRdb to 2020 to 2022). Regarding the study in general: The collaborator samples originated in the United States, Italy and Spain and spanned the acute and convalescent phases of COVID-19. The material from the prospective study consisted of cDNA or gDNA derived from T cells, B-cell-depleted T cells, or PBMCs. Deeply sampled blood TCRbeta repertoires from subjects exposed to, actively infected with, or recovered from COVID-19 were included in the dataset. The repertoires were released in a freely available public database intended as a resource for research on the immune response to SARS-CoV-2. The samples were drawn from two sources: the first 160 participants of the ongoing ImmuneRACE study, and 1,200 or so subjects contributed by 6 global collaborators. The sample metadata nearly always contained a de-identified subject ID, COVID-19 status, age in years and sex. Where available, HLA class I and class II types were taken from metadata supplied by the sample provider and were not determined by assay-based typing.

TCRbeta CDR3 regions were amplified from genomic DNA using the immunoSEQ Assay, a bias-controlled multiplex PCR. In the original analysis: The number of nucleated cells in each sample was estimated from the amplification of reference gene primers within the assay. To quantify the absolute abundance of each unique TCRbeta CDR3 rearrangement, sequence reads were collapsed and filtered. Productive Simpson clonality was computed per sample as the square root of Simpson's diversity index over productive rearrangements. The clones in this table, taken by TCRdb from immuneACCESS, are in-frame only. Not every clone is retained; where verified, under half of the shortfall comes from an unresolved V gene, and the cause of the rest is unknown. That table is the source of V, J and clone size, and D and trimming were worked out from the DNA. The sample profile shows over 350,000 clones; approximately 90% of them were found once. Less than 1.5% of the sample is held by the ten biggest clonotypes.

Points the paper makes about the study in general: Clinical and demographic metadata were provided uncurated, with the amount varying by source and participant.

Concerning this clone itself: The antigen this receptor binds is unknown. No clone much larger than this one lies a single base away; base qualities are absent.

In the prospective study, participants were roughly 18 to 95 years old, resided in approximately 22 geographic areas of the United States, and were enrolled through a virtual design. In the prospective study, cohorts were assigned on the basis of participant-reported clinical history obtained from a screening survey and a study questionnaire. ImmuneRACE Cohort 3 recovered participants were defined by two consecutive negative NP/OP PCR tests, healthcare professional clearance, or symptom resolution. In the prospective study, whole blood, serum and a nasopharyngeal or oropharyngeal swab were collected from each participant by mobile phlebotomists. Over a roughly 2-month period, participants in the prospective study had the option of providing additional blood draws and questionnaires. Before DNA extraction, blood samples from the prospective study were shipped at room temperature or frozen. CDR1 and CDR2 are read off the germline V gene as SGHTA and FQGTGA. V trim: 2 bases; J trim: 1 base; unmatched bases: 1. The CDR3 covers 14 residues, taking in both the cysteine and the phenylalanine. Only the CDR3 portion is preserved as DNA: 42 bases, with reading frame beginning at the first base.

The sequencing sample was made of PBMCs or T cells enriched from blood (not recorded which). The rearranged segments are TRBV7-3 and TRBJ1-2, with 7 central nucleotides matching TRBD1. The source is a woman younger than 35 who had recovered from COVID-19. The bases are TGTGCCAGCAGCTTAGGGGACAGTAACTATGGCTACACCTTC. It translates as CASSLGDSNYGYTF.